These 20 T cell receptor beta chains came from one sample sequenced in a study of identical twins. TCRdb passed the 5' RACE reads through MiXCR, listing each CDR3 protein once. The sample lists around 470,000 distinct CDR3 sequences; more than 13% were seen once. This sample also appeared in a second study, on yellow fever vaccine responses in identical twins.

Sequencing used CD4+ T cells sorted from blood. These receptors all come from a woman younger than 30 in good health.

This chain links TRBV6-5 with TRBJ2-4; 12 bases match TRBD2. The germline CDR1 and CDR2 sequences are MNHEY and SVGAGI. The CDR3 length is 18 residues. V shed 2 bases, J shed 1 base, and the junction held 6 bases outside the gene matches. CDR3 coding DNA: TGTGCCAGCAGTTACAGGCTAGCGGGAGGGCCGGCCAAAAACATTCAGTACTTC. Protein product: CASSYRLAGGPAKNIQYF.

This chain uses TRBV20-1 with TRBJ1-6; TRBD1 might be the D (6 bases). CDR3 length equals 15 residues. The V end lost 3 bases, the J end lost 3 bases, and 12 bases lay between the germline ends. Germline V CDR1 and CDR2: DFQATT, SNEGSKA (reference sequence). CDR3 nucleotides: TGCAGTGCTAGGAGGGGGGGTTTCTATAATTCACCCCTCCACTTT. This sequence encodes CSARRGGFYNSPLHF.

In its sample, this clonotype was seen a few times. V and J are TRBV3-1 and TRBJ2-7, with TRBD1 matching 7 bases. CDR3 length: 15 amino acids. V lost 0 bases and J lost 4; bases outside the gene matches: 6. From germline, CDR1 is LGHDT and CDR2 YNNKEL (reference sequence). CDR3 loop: CASSQEGTEDYEQYF. CDR3 DNA sequence: TGTGCCAGCAGCCAAGAGGGGACAGAGGATTACGAGCAGTACTTC.

This clonotype was picked up many times. The J gene is TRBJ2-7, the V gene TRBV6-1; perhaps TRBD1 as D (6 bases). The germline CDR1 and CDR2 sequences are MNHNS and SASEGT. Trimming pared 5 bases from V and 5 bases from J, leaving 13 bases between. The CDR3 has 13 amino acids. CDR3 sequence: CASSPRGWNEQYF. The CDR3, as DNA: TGTGCCAGCAGTCCAAGGGGGTGGAACGAGCAGTACTTC.

In its sample, this clonotype was seen many times. The V and J genes are TRBV6-5 and TRBJ1-3; D possibly corresponds to TRBD1 (6 bases). Trimming took 1 base from V and 6 from J, leaving 10 bases between them. The CDR3 is made up of 14 amino acids. Germline V gives CDR1 MNHEY, CDR2 SVGAGI. The CDR3 loop is CASSYWGPENTIYF. The CDR3 bases are TGTGCCAGCAGTTACTGGGGGCCAGAAAACACCATATATTTT.

The sample holds a few counts of this clonotype. This chain links TRBV6-1 with TRBJ2-7; 10 bases are a match to TRBD1. The V segment lost 6 bases and the J segment 5 bases; nucleotides outside the gene matches: 7. The CDR3 is 14 amino acids. In germline, CDR1 is MNHNS, CDR2 SASEGT. CDR3 residues: CASSRRQGAHEQYF. CDR3 nucleotides: TGTGCCAGCAGCCGACGACAGGGGGCCCACGAGCAGTACTTC.

This clonotype was counted only a few times. The V call is TRBV5-1, the J call TRBJ2-7, with D perhaps being TRBD1 or TRBD2 (5 bases each). Deletions cut 0 bases from V and 0 bases from J, with 13 bases between. Germline CDR1 reads SGHRS; CDR2 reads YFSETQ. The CDR3 is 16 amino acids. The CDR3 nucleotides read TGCGCCAGCAGCTTGGAGAAGGGGACGATCTCCTACGAGCAGTACTTC. Translation gives CASSLEKGTISYEQYF.

The rearrangement joins TRBV2 to TRBJ2-7, with a weak D call TRBD2 (6 bases). The V gene's germline CDR1 is SNHLY and CDR2 FYNNEI. V was clipped by 1 base and J by 1 base, with 8 bases between them. This CDR3 is built from 14 residues. As DNA, the CDR3 is TGTGCCAGCAGTGAAGTCGGGACTTCCTACGAGCAGTACTTC. Its protein product is CASSEVGTSYEQYF.

The chain recombines TRBV5-6 with TRBJ2-7; 9 bases fit TRBD1. Looked up from germline, CDR1 is SGHDT and CDR2 is YYEEEE. The CDR3 has 15 residues. With 3 bases clipped from V and 2 bases from J, the junction kept 6 bases outside the gene matches. The CDR3 spells CASSWGGQGTYEQYF. CDR3 sequence (DNA): TGTGCCAGCAGCTGGGGGGGACAGGGCACCTACGAGCAGTACTTC.

The chain employs TRBV6-1 and TRBJ2-5, with 13 bases aligning to TRBD2. In germline, CDR1 is MNHNS, CDR2 SASEGT. This CDR3 comprises 16 residues. Unmatched junction bases numbered 11, after V lost 6 bases and J lost 7 bases. The CDR3 nucleotides are TGTGCCAGCAGCACACCGACTAGCGGGAGGCCGGGGACCCAGTACTTC. Amino acids: CASSTPTSGRPGTQYF.

The chain joins TRBV6-1 to TRBJ2-1; TRBD1 agrees at 10 bases. V shed 7 bases, J shed 9 bases, and the junction held 9 bases outside the gene matches. In germline, CDR1 is MNHNS, CDR2 SASEGT. This CDR3 contains 14 residues. Here the CDR3 DNA reads TGTGCCAGCACCAAGGGACAGGGGTTTTTTGAGCAGTTCTTC. Protein product: CASTKGQGFFEQFF.

This clonotype has just a few counts. The chain employs TRBV5-1 and TRBJ2-2; D remains unclear. The CDR3 consists of 15 residues. Between the trimmed V and J ends, which lost 0 bases and 2 bases, there was a span of 8 bases. From germline, CDR1 is SGHRS and CDR2 YFSETQ. The CDR3 nucleotides read TGCGCCAGCAGCTTGGATGTTCCAAACACCGGGGAGCTGTTTTTT. Amino acid sequence: CASSLDVPNTGELFF.

This rearrangement joins TRBV6-5 to TRBJ2-7, with TRBD2 identical over 8 bases. This CDR3 contains 15 residues. With 0 bases clipped from V and 0 bases from J, the junction kept 1 base outside the gene matches. Germline CDR1 is MNHEY and CDR2 is SVGAGI. The CDR3, as DNA: TGTGCCAGCAGTTACTCGGGGACTAGCTCCTACGAGCAGTACTTC. Protein: CASSYSGTSSYEQYF.

Points on this clonotype: The germline gene is not matched at one end of the junction; a read error may be the cause. The chain carries TRBV2 and TRBJ2-1, with 9 bases identical to TRBD2. The V gene's germline CDR1 is SNHLY and CDR2 FYNNEI. This CDR3 is built from 16 residues. The CDR3 region is CASSEGGLASYNEQLF. CDR3 coding DNA: TGTGCCAGCAGTGAAGGAGGACTAGCGTCCTACAATGAGCAGTTATTC.

There are many counts of this clonotype. The chain is built from TRBV5-1 and TRBJ2-1; TRBD1 is a possible D gene (6 bases). Trimming stripped 4 bases from V and 6 bases from J, with 8 bases between. The CDR3 runs 12 residues. Germline CDR1 and CDR2: SGHRS and YFSETQ. The DNA of the CDR3 is TGCGCCAGCAGCCCACAGGGCAATGAGCAGTTCTTC. This translates into CASSPQGNEQFF. The entire variable domain, with the rest obtained from reference TRBV5-1 and TRBJ2-1, is as follows: KAGVTQTPRYLIKTRGQQVTLSCSPISGHRSVSWYQQTPGQGLQFLFEYFSETQRNKGNFPGRFSGRQFSNSRSEMNVSTLELGDSALYLCASSPQGNEQFFGPGTRLTVL.

This clonotype occurred a few times. The rearrangement joins TRBV12-3 or TRBV12-4 to TRBJ2-5; tentatively, D is TRBD1 (5 bases). Between the trimmed V and J ends, which lost 5 bases and 5 bases, there was a span of 18 bases. The CDR3 loop spans 15 amino acids. CDR3 in amino acids: CASSPMAGIRETQYF. As DNA, the CDR3 is TGTGCCAGCAGTCCGATGGCAGGGATCAGGGAGACCCAGTACTTC.

This clonotype occurred a few times. J is TRBJ1-6 and V is TRBV28; D unclear. CDR1 is MDHEN, CDR2 SYDVKM, per germline. Between the trimmed V and J ends, which lost 2 bases and 8 bases, there was a span of 19 bases. This CDR3 region has 17 residues. The CDR3 DNA reads TGTGCCAGCAGTTTAGAAGGCCGAATATTAGGTTATTCACCCCTCCACTTT. Translating it yields CASSLEGRILGYSPLHF.

The chain recombines TRBV2 with TRBJ2-1; no definite D call. The CDR3 spans 11 residues. CDR1 SNHLY and CDR2 FYNNEI come from the germline V gene. V was shortened by 2 bases and J by 16 bases, with 12 bases between the two germline ends. The CDR3 DNA reads TGTGCCAGCAGTGAAACCCTCGAGCTCTTCTTC. Amino acid sequence: CASSETLELFF.

This clonotype was picked up many times. The V gene is TRBV5-1, the J gene TRBJ2-1; tentatively, D is TRBD2 (5 bases). Germline loops: CDR1 SGHRS, CDR2 YFSETQ. Deletions cut 5 bases from V and 1 base from J, with 13 bases between. This CDR3 region has 15 residues. The CDR3 region is CASRTDGVSYNEQFF. In DNA, the CDR3 is TGCGCCAGCAGGACTGACGGGGTATCCTACAATGAGCAGTTCTTC. Using reference TRBV5-1 and TRBJ2-1 for the parts outside the CDR3, the full variable domain is KAGVTQTPRYLIKTRGQQVTLSCSPISGHRSVSWYQQTPGQGLQFLFEYFSETQRNKGNFPGRFSGRQFSNSRSEMNVSTLELGDSALYLCASRTDGVSYNEQFFGPGTRLTVL.

This chain links TRBV3-1 with TRBJ1-4; no clear D. Between the trimmed V and J ends, which lost 3 bases and 5 bases, there was a span of 10 bases. In germline, CDR1 is LGHDT, CDR2 YNNKEL (reference sequence). The CDR3 consists of 14 residues. Here the CDR3 reads CASSHYGKNEKLFF. In DNA, the CDR3 is TGTGCCAGCAGCCATTATGGGAAGAATGAAAAACTGTTTTTT.